These T cell receptor beta chains were read from a single sample in a study of CD8 T cells in Susac syndrome. Using its own MiXCR run on the immunoSEQ multiplex PCR reads, TCRdb lists one record per CDR3 protein. The sample carries some 250,000 distinct CDR3 sequences, 96% recorded once. The sample taken for sequencing was CD4+ T cells from PBMCs. The receptors shown here come from a human donor with Susac syndrome. The conserved cysteine and the conserved F or W are not part of the CDR3 here.

V: TRBV3-1
CDR3: ASSQDQSGELF

V: TRBV20-1
CDR3: SARWAVGELF

V: TRBV20-1
CDR3: SARGQDNLYEQY

V: TRBV7-9
CDR3: ASSPRRRDGSYEQY

V: TRBV2
CDR3: ASSGSRAYGYT

V: TRBV20-1
CDR3: SASRTSGSGNEQF

V: TRBV29-1
CDR3: SVGGQQDEKLF

V: TRBV9
CDR3: ASSARTVSRANVLT

V: TRBV30
CDR3: AWSVQTTGNTIY

V: TRBV5-1
CDR3: ASSLGPTGNQPQH

V: TRBV28
CDR3: ASSTWGSEAF

V: TRBV3-1
CDR3: ASSQESPNIQY

V: TRBV3-1
CDR3: ASRQLAGALNEQF

V: TRBV9
CDR3: ASSVGYSQTGKDIQY

V: TRBV12-3/TRBV12-4
CDR3: ASIGTVQETQY

V: TRBV30
CDR3: AWTRGSYEQY

V: TRBV20-1
CDR3: SAREPLAGATQETQY